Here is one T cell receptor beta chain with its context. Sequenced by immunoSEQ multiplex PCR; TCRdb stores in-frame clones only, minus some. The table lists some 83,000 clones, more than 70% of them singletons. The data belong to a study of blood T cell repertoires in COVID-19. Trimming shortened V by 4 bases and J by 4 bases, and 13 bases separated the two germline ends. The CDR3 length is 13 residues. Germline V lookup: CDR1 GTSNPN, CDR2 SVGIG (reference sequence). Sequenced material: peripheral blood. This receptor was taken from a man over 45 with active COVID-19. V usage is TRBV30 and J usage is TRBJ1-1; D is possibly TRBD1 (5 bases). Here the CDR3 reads CAWNRGVGTEAFF. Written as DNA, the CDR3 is TGTGCCTGGAATAGGGGCGTTGGCACTGAAGCTTTCTTT.